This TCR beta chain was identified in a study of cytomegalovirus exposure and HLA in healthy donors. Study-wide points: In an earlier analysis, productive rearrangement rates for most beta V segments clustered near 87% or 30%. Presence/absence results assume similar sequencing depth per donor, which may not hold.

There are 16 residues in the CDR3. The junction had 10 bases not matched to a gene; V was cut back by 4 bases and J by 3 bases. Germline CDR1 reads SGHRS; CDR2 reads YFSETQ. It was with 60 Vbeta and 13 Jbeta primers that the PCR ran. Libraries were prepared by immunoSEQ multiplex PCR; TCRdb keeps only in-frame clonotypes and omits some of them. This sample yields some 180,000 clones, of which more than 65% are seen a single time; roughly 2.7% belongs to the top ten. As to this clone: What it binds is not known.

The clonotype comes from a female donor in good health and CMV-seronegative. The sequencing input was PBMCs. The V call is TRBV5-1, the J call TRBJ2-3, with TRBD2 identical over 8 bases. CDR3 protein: CASSTRAGALTDTQYF. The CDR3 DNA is TGCGCCAGCAGCACGAGAGCGGGGGCCCTGACAGATACGCAGTATTTT.